Listed below are T cell receptor beta chains from one sample, sequenced in a study of blood T cell repertoires in COVID-19. The table came from immunoSEQ multiplex PCR; TCRdb's copy has only in-frame clones and leaves some out. This sample has 370,000 or so clones, with more than 75% found just once. The sequenced material came from PBMCs or T cells enriched from blood (not recorded which). The receptors here all came from a man aged 30 to 39 who had recovered from COVID-19. CDR3s include the opening cysteine and the closing phenylalanine or tryptophan. The order of the fields is clone size, D gene, J gene, V gene, CDR3 DNA, CDR3 protein. D genes are given only for firm matches. Some rows have no size entry. The others give once, few or many, or a class for an expanded clone.

>NA|NA|TRBJ2-7|TRBV2
TGTGCCAGCAGTGAAGCCCCAGATTACGAGCAGTACTTC
CASSEAPDYEQYF
>NA|TRBD1|TRBJ1-4|TRBV25-1
TGTGCCAGCAGACAACAGGGGGCAGAAAAACTGTTTTTT
CASRQQGAEKLFF
>NA|TRBD2|TRBJ2-2|TRBV3-1/TRBV3-2
TGTGCCAGCAGCCAACCCGGGACTAGCGTATCCGGGGAGCTGTTTTTT
CASSQPGTSVSGELFF
>NA|NA|TRBJ1-6|TRBV7-9
TGTGCCAGCAGCTTACCGGGAAGCCTTAATTCACCCCTCCACTTT
CASSLPGSLNSPLHF
>NA|TRBD2|TRBJ2-7|TRBV18
TGTGCCAGCTCACCCACCCCGGGGGGAGGCTCCTACGAGCAGTACTTC
CASSPTPGGGSYEQYF
>NA|TRBD1|TRBJ2-7|TRBV23-1
TGCGCCAGCAGCCGGGACAGGCGCTTCGACGAGCAGTACTTC
CASSRDRRFDEQYF
>NA|NA|TRBJ2-4|TRBV20-1
TGCAGTGCTAGTCAGGGCATTCAGTACTTC
CSASQGIQYF
>NA|NA|TRBJ1-1|TRBV10-3
TGTGCCATCAGTGAGTCGGTGACACTGGGCACTGAAGCTTTCTTT
CAISESVTLGTEAFF
>NA|TRBD1|TRBJ1-3|TRBV11-2
TGTGCCAGCAGCCGGGACAGGGTCGGAATCTCTGGAAACACCATATATTTT
CASSRDRVGISGNTIYF
>NA|NA|TRBJ2-1|TRBV5-1
TGCGCCAGCAGCCGACGGGGGGTCCACAGGGAGTCTAGTCGTCGAGATGAGCAGTTCTTC
CASSRRGVHRESSRRDEQFF
>NA|TRBD1|TRBJ2-7|TRBV3-1/TRBV3-2
TGTGCCAGCAGCCAAGGGGGACAGTCCTACGAGCAGTACTTC
CASSQGGQSYEQYF
>NA|NA|TRBJ1-2|TRBV6-5
TGTGCCAGCAGCACATTAGTCAGGGAGGCTGGCTACACCTTC
CASSTLVREAGYTF
>NA|TRBD2|TRBJ2-1|TRBV4-3
TGCGCCAGCAGCCAAGATAGCGGGGGAGCAAGGGAGCAGTTCTTC
CASSQDSGGAREQFF
>once|NA|TRBJ1-3|TRBV9
TGTGCCAGCAGCGCACTTCGAGACTCTGGAAACACCATATATTTT
CASSALRDSGNTIYF
>NA|NA|TRBJ1-2|TRBV6-2/TRBV6-3
TGTGCCAGCAGTTACTCTGCAACGGGGGGCTACACCTTC
CASSYSATGGYTF
>once|NA|TRBJ1-4|TRBV5-4
TGTGCCAGCAGCTTGGAAGGGGCGCGAGGTGATGAAAAACTGTTTTTT
CASSLEGARGDEKLFF
>NA|TRBD1|TRBJ1-1|TRBV10-3
TGTGCCATTAAGGGGACAGGGCAGGGGTACACTGAAGCTTTCTTT
CAIKGTGQGYTEAFF
>NA|TRBD1|TRBJ2-7|TRBV4-1
TGCGCCAGCAGCCAACCCTACGCGCAGGGGGCCAGGTACGAGCAGTACTTC
CASSQPYAQGARYEQYF
>once|NA|TRBJ2-1|TRBV5-1
TGCGCCAGCAGCTTGGGTCAGGGGATATACAATGAGCAGTTCTTC
CASSLGQGIYNEQFF
>NA|NA|TRBJ2-2|TRBV11-2
TGTGCCAGCACAGATCTTGGACACGGGGGGGAGCTGTTTTTT
CASTDLGHGGELFF
>few|NA|TRBJ2-2|TRBV7-8
TGTGCCAGCCGGTCGGGGACCGGGGAGCTGTTTTTT
CASRSGTGELFF
>NA|TRBD2|TRBJ2-1|TRBV9
TGTGCCAGCAGCGCCCTAGCGGGGGGTAGGGATGAGCAGTTCTTC
CASSALAGGRDEQFF
>NA|TRBD1|TRBJ2-5|TRBV19
TGTGCCAGTAAAGGACAGGGGGCCGGGGAAGAGACCCAGTACTTC
CASKGQGAGEETQYF
>NA|TRBD1|TRBJ2-7|TRBV18
TGTGCCAGCTCATCGGCCCTTACCGGGACAGCCTACGAGCAGTACTTC
CASSSALTGTAYEQYF
>NA|TRBD1|TRBJ1-1|TRBV19
TGTGCCAGTAGTATGGTGGGGACAGGGAGGGCTGAAGCTTTCTTT
CASSMVGTGRAEAFF
>NA|NA|TRBJ1-1|TRBV14
TGTGCCAGCAGCCGGGACACTTTGAACACTGAAGCTTTCTTT
CASSRDTLNTEAFF
>NA|NA|TRBJ1-5|TRBV4-1
TGCGCCAGCAGCCAACCCGCAGGGAATAGCAATCAGCCCCAGCATTTT
CASSQPAGNSNQPQHF